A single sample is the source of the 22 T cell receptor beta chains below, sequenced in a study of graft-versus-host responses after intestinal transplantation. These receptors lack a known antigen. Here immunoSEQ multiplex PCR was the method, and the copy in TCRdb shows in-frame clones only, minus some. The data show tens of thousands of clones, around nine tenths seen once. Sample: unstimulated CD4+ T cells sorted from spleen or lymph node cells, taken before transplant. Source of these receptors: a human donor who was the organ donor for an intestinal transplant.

The CDR3 bases are TGTGCCAGCAGCCGACTAGGAGGGACTTACGAGCAGTACTTC. Its translation: CASSRLGGTYEQYF. This chain joins TRBV6-5 and TRBJ2-7; D is perhaps TRBD2 (6 bases). Germline V lookup: CDR1 MNHEY, CDR2 SVGAGI. This CDR3 spans 14 amino acids. Trimming pared 6 bases from V and 4 bases from J, leaving 16 bases between.

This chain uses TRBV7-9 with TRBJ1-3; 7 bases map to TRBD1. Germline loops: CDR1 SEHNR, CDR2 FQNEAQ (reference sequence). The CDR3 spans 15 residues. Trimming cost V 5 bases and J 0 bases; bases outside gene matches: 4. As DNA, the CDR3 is TGTGCCAGCAGCGAGGGACAGTACTCTGGAAACACCATATATTTT. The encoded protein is CASSEGQYSGNTIYF.

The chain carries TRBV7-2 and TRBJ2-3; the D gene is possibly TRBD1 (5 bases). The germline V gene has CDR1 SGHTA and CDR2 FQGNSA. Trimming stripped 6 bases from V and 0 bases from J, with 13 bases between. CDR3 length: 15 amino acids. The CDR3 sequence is CASSIGASSTDTQYF. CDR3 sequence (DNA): TGTGCCAGCAGTATAGGGGCGTCTAGCACAGATACGCAGTATTTT.

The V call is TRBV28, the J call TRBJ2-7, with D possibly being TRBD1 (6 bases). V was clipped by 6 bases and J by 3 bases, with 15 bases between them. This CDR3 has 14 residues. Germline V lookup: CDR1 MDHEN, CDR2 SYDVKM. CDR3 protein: CASSYNRARYEQYF. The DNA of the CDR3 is TGTGCCAGCAGCTATAACAGGGCCCGCTACGAGCAGTACTTC.

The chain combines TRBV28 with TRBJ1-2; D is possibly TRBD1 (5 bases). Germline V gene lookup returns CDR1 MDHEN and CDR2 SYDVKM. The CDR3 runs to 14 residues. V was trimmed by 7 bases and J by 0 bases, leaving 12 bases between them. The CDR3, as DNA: TGTGCCAGCACTTCAGGGTGGGCTAACTATGGCTACACCTTC. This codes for CASTSGWANYGYTF.

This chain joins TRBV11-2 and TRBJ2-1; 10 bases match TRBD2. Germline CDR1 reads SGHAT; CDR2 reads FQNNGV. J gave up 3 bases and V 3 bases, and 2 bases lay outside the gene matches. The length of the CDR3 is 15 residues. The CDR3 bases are TGTGCCAGCAGCTTTAGGACTAGCGGCTACAATGAGCAGTTCTTC. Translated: CASSFRTSGYNEQFF. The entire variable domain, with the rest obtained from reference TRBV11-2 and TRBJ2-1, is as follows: EAGVAQSPRYKIIEKRQSVAFWCNPISGHATLYWYQQILGQGPKLLIQFQNNGVVDDSQLPKDRFSAERLKGVDSTLKIQPAKLEDSAVYLCASSFRTSGYNEQFFGPGTRLTVL.

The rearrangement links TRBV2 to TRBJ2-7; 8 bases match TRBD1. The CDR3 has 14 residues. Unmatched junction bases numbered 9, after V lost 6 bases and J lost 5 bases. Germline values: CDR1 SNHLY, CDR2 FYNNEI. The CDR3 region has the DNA TGTGCCAGCAGAGGCAGGGGGCGAAAAGACGAGCAGTACTTC. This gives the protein CASRGRGRKDEQYF.

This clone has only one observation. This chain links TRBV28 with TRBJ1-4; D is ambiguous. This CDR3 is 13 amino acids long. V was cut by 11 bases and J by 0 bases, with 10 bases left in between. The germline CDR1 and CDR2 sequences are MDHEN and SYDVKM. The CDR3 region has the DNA TGTGCCGGATCAGCTCCAACTAATGAAAAACTGTTTTTT. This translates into CAGSAPTNEKLFF. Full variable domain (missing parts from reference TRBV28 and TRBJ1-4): DVKVTQSSRYLVKRTGEKVFLECVQDMDHENMFWYRQDPGLGLRLIYFSYDVKMKEKGDIPEGYSVSREKKERFSLILESASTNQTSMYLCAGSAPTNEKLFFGSGTQLSVL.

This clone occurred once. CDR3 coding DNA: TGTGCCAGCAGCTTTCGACTAGCCCACACAGATACGCAGTATTTT. Translation: CASSFRLAHTDTQYF. V and J are TRBV14 and TRBJ2-3; the match to TRBD2 covers 7 bases. This CDR3 region has 15 residues. Germline CDR1 reads SGHDN; CDR2 reads FVKESK. Trimming took 5 bases from V and 2 from J; bases not matched to a gene: 7.

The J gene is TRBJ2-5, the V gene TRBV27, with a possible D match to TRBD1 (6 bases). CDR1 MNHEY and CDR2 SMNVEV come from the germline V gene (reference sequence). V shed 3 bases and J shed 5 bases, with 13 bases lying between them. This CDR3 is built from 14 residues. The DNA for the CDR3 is TGTGCCAGCAGTTTTCTCGGACAGTGGGAGACCCAGTACTTC. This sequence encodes CASSFLGQWETQYF.

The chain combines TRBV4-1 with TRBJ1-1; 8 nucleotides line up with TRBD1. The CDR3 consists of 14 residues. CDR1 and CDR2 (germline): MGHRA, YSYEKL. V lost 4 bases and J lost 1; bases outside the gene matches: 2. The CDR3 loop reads CASSLTGGNTEAFF. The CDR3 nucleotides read TGCGCCAGCAGCCTTACAGGGGGGAACACTGAAGCTTTCTTT.

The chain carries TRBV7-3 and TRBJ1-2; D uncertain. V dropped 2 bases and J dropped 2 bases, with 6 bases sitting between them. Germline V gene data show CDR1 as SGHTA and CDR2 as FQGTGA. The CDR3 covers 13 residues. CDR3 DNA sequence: TGTGCCAGCAGCTTAGCGGCCAACTATGGCTACACCTTC. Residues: CASSLAANYGYTF.

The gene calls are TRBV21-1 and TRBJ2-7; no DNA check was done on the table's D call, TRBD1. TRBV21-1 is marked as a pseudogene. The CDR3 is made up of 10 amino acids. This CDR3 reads CAGLQGMGYF. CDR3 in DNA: TGTGCCGGTTTACAGGGGATGGGGTACTTC.

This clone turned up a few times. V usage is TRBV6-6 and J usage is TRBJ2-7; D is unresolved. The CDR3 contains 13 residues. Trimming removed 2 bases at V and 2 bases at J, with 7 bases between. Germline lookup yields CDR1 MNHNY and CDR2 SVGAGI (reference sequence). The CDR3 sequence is CASSYLGPYEQYF. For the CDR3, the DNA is TGTGCCAGCAGTTACCTGGGCCCCTACGAGCAGTACTTC.

DNA for the CDR3: TGCAGCGTTGAGGGGGAGACCTACGAGCAGTACTTC. Its translation is CSVEGETYEQYF. The gene calls are TRBV29-1 and TRBJ2-7; D may correspond to TRBD1 or TRBD2 (5 bases each). With 3 bases removed from V and 2 bases from J, the gap between germline ends came to 8 bases. Germline CDR1 SQVTM, CDR2 ANQGSEA. There are 12 residues in the CDR3.

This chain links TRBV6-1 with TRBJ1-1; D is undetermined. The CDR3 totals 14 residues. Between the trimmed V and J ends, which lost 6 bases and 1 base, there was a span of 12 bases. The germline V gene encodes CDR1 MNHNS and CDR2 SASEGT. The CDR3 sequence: CASRLGRPNTEAFF. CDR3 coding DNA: TGTGCCAGCAGATTAGGACGGCCGAACACTGAAGCTTTCTTT.

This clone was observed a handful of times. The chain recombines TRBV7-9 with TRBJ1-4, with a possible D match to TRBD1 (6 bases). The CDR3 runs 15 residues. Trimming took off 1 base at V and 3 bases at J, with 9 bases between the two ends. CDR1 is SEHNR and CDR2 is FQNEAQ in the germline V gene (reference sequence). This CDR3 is CASSLGQASNEKLFF. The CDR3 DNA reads TGTGCCAGCAGCTTAGGACAGGCCTCTAATGAAAAACTGTTTTTT.

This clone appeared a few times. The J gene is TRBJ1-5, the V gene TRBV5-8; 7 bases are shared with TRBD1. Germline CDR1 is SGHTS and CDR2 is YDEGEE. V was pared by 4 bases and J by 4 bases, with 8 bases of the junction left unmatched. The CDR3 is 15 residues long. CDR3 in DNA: TGTGCCAGCAGCGTAGGACAGGCTCCTAATCAGCCCCAGCATTTT. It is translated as CASSVGQAPNQPQHF.

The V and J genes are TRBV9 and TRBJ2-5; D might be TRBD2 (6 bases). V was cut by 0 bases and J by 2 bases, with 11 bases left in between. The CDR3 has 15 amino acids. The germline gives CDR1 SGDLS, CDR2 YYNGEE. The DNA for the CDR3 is TGTGCCAGCAGCGTAGGGCTAGCGCTTCAAGAGACCCAGTACTTC. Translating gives CASSVGLALQETQYF.

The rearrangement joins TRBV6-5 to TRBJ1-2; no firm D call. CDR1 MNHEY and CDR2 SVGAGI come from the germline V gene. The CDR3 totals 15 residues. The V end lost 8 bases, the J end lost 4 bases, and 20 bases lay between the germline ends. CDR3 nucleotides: TGTGCCAGCCGGGAGACTAACAATATTCGCTATGGCTACACCTTC. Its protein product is CASRETNNIRYGYTF.

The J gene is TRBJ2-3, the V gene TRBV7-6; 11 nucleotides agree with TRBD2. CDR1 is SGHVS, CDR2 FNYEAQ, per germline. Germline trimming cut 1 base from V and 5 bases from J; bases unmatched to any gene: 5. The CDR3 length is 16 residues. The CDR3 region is CASSLDPTSGRDTQYF. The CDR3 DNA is TGTGCCAGCAGCTTAGATCCTACTAGCGGGAGAGATACGCAGTATTTT.

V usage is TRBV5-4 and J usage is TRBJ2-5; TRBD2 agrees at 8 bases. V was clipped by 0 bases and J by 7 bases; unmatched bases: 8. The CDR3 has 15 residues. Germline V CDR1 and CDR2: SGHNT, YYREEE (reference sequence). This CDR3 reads CASSLDRTAGGTQYF. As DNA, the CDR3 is TGTGCCAGCAGCTTGGACCGGACCGCGGGAGGGACCCAGTACTTC.